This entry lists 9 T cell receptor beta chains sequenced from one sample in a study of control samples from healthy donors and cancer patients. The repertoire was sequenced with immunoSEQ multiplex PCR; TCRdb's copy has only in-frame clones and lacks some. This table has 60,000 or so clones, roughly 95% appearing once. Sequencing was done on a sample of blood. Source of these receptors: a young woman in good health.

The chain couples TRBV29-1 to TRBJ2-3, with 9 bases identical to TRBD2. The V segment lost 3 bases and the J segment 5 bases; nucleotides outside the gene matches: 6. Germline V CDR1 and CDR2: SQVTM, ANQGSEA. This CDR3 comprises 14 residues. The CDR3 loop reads CSVDQRGVGDTQYF. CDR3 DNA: TGCAGCGTTGACCAGCGGGGGGTTGGAGATACGCAGTATTTT.

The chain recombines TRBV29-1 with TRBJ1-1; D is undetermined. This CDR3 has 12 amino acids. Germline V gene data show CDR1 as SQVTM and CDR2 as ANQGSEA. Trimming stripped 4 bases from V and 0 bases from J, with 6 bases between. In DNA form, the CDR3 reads TGCAGCGTTGTAGGGATGAACACTGAAGCTTTCTTT. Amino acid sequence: CSVVGMNTEAFF. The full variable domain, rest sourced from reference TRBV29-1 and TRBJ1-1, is SAVISQKPSRDICQRGTSLTIQCQVDSQVTMMFWYRQQPGQSLTLIATANQGSEATYESGFVIDKFPISRPNLTFSTLTVSNMSPEDSSIYLCSVVGMNTEAFFGQGTRLTVV.

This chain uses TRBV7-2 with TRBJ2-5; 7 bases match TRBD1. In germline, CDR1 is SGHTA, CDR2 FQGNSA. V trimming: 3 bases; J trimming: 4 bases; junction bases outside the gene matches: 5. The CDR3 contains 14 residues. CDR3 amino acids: CASSFPGQRETQYF. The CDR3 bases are TGTGCCAGCAGCTTCCCGGGACAGAGAGAGACCCAGTACTTC.

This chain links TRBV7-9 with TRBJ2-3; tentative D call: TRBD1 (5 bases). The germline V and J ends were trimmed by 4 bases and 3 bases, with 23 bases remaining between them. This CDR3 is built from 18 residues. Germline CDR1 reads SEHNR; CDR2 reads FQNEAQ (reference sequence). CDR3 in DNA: TGTGCCAGCAGCTCCACCGTGGGGCAGGGCCGTTTTACAGATACGCAGTATTTT. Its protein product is CASSSTVGQGRFTDTQYF.

CDR3 sequence reads: CASSLGRTQETQYF. The CDR3 DNA is TGTGCCAGCAGCCTCGGACGGACCCAAGAGACCCAGTACTTC. This rearrangement joins TRBV7-2 to TRBJ2-5; D remains unclear. This CDR3 spans 14 amino acids. Trimming took 5 bases from V and 1 from J, leaving 11 bases between them. Germline lookup yields CDR1 SGHTA and CDR2 FQGNSA. Full variable domain (outside the CDR3, taken from reference TRBV7-2 and TRBJ2-5): GAGVSQSPSNKVTEKGKDVELRCDPISGHTALYWYRQSLGQGLEFLIYFQGNSAPDKSGLPSDRFSAERTGGSVSTLTIQRTQQEDSAVYLCASSLGRTQETQYFGPGTRLLVL.

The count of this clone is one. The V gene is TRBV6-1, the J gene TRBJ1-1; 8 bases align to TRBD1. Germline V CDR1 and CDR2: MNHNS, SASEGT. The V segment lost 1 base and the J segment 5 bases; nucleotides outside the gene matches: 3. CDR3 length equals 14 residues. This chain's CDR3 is CASSEVGTGTEAFF. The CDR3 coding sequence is TGTGCCAGCAGTGAAGTGGGGACAGGAACTGAAGCTTTCTTT.

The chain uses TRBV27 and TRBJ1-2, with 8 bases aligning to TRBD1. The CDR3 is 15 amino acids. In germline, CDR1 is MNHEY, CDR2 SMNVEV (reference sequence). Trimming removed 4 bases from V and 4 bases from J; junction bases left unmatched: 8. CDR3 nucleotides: TGTGCCAGCAGTTCTTTACGACAGGGGACCTATGGCTACACCTTC. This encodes CASSSLRQGTYGYTF.

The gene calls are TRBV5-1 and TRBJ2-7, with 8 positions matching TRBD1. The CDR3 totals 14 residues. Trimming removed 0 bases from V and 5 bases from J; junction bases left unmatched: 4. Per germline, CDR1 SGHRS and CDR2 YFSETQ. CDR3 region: CASSLGQGFNEQYF. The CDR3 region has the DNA TGCGCCAGCAGCTTGGGACAGGGGTTTAACGAGCAGTACTTC. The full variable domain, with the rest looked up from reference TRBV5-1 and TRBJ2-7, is KAGVTQTPRYLIKTRGQQVTLSCSPISGHRSVSWYQQTPGQGLQFLFEYFSETQRNKGNFPGRFSGRQFSNSRSEMNVSTLELGDSALYLCASSLGQGFNEQYFGPGTRLTVT.

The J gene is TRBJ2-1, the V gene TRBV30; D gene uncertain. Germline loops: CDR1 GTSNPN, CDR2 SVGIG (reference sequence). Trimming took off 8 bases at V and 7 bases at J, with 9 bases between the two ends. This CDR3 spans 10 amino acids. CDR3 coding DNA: TGTGCCGGTCAGGTGAATGAGCAGTTCTTC. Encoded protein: CAGQVNEQFF.